The 5 T cell receptor beta chains in this list originate from one sample, sequenced in a study of STAT5B mutations in CD4+ large granular lymphocyte leukemia. Generated by immunoSEQ multiplex PCR, the TCRdb table keeps only in-frame clones and is missing some. The sample contains tens of thousands of clones, 74% of which appear only once. Specimen: CD4+ T cells from blood buffy coats. The receptors stem from a human donor in good health.

V gene TRBV18 combines with J gene TRBJ1-5; no clear D gene. The CDR3 spans 13 residues. V gave up 2 bases and J gave up 3 bases, with 5 bases separating them. CDR1 is KGHSH and CDR2 is LQKENI in the germline V gene. CDR3 coding DNA: TGTGCCAGCTCACCAGACTTCAATCAGCCCCAGCATTTT. Its protein product is CASSPDFNQPQHF.

The V and J genes are TRBV2 and TRBJ2-4, with 7 positions matching TRBD1. V gave up 7 bases and J gave up 4 bases; unmatched junction bases: 7. This CDR3 region has 14 residues. CDR1 is SNHLY, CDR2 FYNNEI, per germline. CDR3 nucleotide sequence: TGTGCCAGCAAAGCTGAGACAGGGAAAAACATTCAGTACTTC. As protein: CASKAETGKNIQYF.

The chain couples TRBV4-1 to TRBJ1-2; TRBD1 might be the D (6 bases). The CDR3 covers 14 residues. Trimming removed 7 bases from V and 4 bases from J, with 16 bases in between. CDR1 is MGHRA and CDR2 is YSYEKL in the germline V gene. The CDR3 DNA is TGCGCCAGCACACCGGGACAAGCGAGCTATGGCTACACCTTC. It codes for CASTPGQASYGYTF.

This clone has more than one count but fewer than ten. This CDR3 is CASSPGNRATEAFF. DNA for the CDR3: TGTGCCAGCAGCCCCGGCAATCGGGCCACTGAAGCTTTCTTT. This chain connects TRBV6-5 to TRBJ1-1; D not certain. V was pared by 6 bases and J by 4 bases, with 15 bases between. The CDR3 sequence is 14 residues long. Germline V gene lookup returns CDR1 MNHEY and CDR2 SVGAGI.

In its sample, this clone was seen a few times. J is TRBJ2-1 and V is TRBV6-5; 11 bases map to TRBD2. Germline V gene lookup returns CDR1 MNHEY and CDR2 SVGAGI. This CDR3 has 16 amino acids. V lost 0 bases, J lost 7 bases, and 5 bases stayed unmatched. CDR3 sequence: CASSYSILAGENEQFF. The CDR3 DNA is TGTGCCAGCAGTTACTCGATACTAGCGGGGGAAAATGAGCAGTTCTTC.